This T cell receptor (beta chain) was captured by sequencing in a study of cytomegalovirus exposure and HLA in healthy donors. Overall study: According to later analysis, the same platform produced the 120 or so validation and several hundred first-cohort repertoires.

About this clone: Its antigen is not known.

Broader study findings: Associated with cytomegalovirus, according to the listing, were around 170 TCR beta chains. Both high specificity and high sensitivity reportedly marked the classifier's diagnosis of cytomegalovirus status. Whilst most TCR sequences proved rare, a subset of public TCRs occurred across many donors.

Produced via immunoSEQ multiplex PCR; TCRdb's table is partial and in-frame only. Of fewer than 250,000 clones listed, 85% to 90% are singletons. Per germline, CDR1 SGHDT and CDR2 YYEEEE. Trimming stripped 0 bases from V and 4 bases from J, with 11 bases between. The CDR3 contains 15 residues. The chain combines TRBV5-6 with TRBJ2-1; D is unresolved. Sequencing was carried out using PBMCs. This TCR came from a young man in good health and CMV-seronegative. CDR3 nucleotide sequence: TGTGCCAGCAGCTTGGACCGAGAACGGTACAATGAGCAGTTCTTC. Translation gives CASSLDRERYNEQFF.